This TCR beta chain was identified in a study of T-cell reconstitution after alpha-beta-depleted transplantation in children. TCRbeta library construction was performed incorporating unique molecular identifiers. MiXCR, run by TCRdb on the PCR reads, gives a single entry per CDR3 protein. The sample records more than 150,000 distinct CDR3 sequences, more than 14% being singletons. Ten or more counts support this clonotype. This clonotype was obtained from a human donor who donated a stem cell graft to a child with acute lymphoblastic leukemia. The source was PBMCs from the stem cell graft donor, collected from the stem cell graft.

CDR3 region: CASSPTGDRAYEQYF. The CDR3 region has the DNA TGTGCCAGCAGTCCCACTGGGGACAGGGCGTACGAGCAGTACTTC. The chain recombines TRBV12-3 or TRBV12-4 with TRBJ2-7, with 9 bases identical to TRBD1. Unmatched junction bases numbered 9, after V lost 5 bases and J lost 4 bases. This CDR3 is built from 15 residues.